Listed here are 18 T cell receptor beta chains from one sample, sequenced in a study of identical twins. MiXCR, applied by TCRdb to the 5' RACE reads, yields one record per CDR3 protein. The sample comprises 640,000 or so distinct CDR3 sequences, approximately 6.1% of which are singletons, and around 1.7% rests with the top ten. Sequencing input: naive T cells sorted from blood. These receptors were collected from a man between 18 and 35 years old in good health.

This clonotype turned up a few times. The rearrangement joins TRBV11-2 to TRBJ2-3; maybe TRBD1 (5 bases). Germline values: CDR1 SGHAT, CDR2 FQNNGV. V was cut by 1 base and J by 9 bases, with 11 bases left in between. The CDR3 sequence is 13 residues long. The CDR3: CASSLGETGTQYF. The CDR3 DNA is TGTGCCAGCAGCTTAGGGGAAACAGGAACGCAGTATTTT.

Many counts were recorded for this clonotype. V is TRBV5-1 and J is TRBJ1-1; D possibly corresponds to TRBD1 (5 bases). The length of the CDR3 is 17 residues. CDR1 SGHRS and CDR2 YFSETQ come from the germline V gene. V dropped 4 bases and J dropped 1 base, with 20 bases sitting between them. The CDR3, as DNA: TGCGCCAGCAGCCCGCGGCCTGGGACCGAGGAGAACACTGAAGCTTTCTTT. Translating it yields CASSPRPGTEENTEAFF.

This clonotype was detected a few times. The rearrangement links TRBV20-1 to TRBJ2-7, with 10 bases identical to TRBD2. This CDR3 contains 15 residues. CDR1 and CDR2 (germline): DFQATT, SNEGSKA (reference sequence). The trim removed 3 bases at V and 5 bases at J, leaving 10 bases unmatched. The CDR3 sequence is CSASRLAGNSNEQYF. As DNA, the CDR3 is TGCAGTGCTAGCAGACTAGCGGGTAATTCTAACGAGCAGTACTTC.

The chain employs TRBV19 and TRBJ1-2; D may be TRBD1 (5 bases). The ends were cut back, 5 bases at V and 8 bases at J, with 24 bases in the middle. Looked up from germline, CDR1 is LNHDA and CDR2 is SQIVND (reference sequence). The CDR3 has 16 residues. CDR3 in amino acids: CASSGQGRRSGRGYTF. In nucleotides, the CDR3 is TGTGCCAGTAGTGGTCAGGGCCGCCGTAGTGGCCGGGGCTACACCTTC.

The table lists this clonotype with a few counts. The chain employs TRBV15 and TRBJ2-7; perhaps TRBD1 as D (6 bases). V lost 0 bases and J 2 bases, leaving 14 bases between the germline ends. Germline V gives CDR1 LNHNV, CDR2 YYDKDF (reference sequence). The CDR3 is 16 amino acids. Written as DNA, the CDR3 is TGTGCCACCAGCAGAGATTTGGGCAGGGGAGCCTACGAGCAGTACGTC. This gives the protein CATSRDLGRGAYEQYV.

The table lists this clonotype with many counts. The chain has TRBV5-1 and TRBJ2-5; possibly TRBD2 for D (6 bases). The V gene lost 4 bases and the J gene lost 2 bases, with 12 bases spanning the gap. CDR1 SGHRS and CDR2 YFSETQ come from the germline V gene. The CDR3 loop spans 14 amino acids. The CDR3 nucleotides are TGCGCCAGCAGCCCAGGGACTGAACAAGAGACCCAGTACTTC. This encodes CASSPGTEQETQYF.

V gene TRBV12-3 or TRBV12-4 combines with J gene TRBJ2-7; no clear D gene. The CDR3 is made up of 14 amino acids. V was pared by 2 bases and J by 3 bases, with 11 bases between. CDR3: CASSLLTPNYEQYF. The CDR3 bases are TGTGCCAGCAGTTTATTGACCCCAAACTACGAGCAGTACTTC.

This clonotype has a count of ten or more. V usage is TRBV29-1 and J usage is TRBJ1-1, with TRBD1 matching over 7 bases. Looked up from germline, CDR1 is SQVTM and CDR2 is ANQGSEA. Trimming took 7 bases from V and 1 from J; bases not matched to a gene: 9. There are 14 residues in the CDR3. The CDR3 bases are TGCAGCGCCTCACCACAGGGGAGGAACACTGAAGCTTTCTTT. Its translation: CSASPQGRNTEAFF.

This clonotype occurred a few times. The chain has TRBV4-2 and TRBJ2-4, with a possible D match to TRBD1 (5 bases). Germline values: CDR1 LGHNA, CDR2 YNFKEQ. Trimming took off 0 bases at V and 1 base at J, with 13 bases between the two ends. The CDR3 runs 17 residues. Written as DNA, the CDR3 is TGTGCCAGCAGCCAAGAGGGGCAGAGAGGCGCCAAAAACATTCAGTACTTC. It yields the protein CASSQEGQRGAKNIQYF.

Here the CDR3 DNA reads TGTGCCAGCAGCTTAGCGGGGGAGTCCTACGAGCAGTACTTC. This sequence encodes CASSLAGESYEQYF. The chain combines TRBV7-2 with TRBJ2-7; D tentatively reads TRBD1 or TRBD2 (5 bases each). The length of the CDR3 is 14 residues. V lost 0 bases to trimming and J lost 1 base, with 7 bases between them. Germline-derived CDR1 and CDR2 are SGHTA and FQGNSA.

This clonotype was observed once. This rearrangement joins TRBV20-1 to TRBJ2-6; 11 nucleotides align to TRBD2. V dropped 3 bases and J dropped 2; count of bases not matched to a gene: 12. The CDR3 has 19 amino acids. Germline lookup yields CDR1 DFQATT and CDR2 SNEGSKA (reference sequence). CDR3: CSASPPLAGGPAGANVLTF. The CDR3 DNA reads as TGCAGTGCTAGCCCCCCCTTAGCGGGAGGGCCGGCTGGGGCCAACGTCCTGACTTTC.

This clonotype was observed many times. The chain's CDR3 is CASSFDIHNEQFF. The CDR3, as DNA: TGTGCCAGCAGCTTTGACATTCACAATGAGCAGTTCTTC. This sequence joins TRBV5-8 and TRBJ2-1; D not certain. Looked up from germline, CDR1 is SGHTS and CDR2 is YDEGEE. This CDR3 is 13 amino acids long. V shed 2 bases and J shed 5 bases, with 8 bases lying between them.

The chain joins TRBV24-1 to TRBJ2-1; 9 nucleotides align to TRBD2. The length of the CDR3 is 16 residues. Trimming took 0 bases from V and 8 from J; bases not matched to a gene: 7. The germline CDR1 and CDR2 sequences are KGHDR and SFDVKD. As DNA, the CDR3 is TGTGCCACCAGTGATTTGCCCAGCGGGAGGCTGGATGAGCAGTTCTTC. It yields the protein CATSDLPSGRLDEQFF.

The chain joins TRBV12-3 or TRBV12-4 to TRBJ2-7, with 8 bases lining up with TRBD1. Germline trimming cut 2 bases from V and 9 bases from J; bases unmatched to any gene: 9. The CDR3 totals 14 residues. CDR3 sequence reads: CASSLPGGTGGQYF. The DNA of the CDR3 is TGTGCCAGCAGTTTACCAGGGGGCACTGGTGGGCAGTACTTC.

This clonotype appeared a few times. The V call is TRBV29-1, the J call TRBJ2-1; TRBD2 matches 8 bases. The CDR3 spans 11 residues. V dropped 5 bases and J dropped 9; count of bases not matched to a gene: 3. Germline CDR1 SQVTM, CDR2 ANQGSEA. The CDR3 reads CSVPRGGEQFF. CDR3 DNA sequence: TGCAGCGTTCCCCGGGGGGGTGAGCAGTTCTTC.

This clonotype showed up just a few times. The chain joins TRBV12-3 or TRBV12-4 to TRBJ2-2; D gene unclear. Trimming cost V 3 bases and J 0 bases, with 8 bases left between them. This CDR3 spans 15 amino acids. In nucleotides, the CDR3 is TGTGCCAGCAGTTTTGAACAGCCGAACACCGGGGAGCTGTTTTTT. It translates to CASSFEQPNTGELFF.

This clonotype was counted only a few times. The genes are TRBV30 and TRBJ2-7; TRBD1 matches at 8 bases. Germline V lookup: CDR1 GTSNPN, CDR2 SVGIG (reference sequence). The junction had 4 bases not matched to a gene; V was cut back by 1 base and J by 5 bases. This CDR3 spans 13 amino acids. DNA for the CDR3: TGTGCCTGGAGTGCAGACAGGGGTCACGAGCAGTACGTC. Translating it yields CAWSADRGHEQYV.

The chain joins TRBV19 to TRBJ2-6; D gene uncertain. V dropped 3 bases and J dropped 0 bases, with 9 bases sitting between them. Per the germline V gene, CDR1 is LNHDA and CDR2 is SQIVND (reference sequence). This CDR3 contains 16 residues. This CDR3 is CASSIQSYSGANVLTF. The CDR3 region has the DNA TGTGCCAGTAGTATCCAGTCCTACTCTGGGGCCAACGTCCTGACTTTC.